This record looks at one T cell receptor (beta chain) sequence and its context. What it binds is unknown. These data belong to a study of OX40 agonist ivuxolimab in advanced cancers. The wider study: The mean age was approximately 60 years, ranging from about 20 to 90, with around four fifths of participants male. There were three patients with partial responses, one having hepatocellular carcinoma and two cutaneous melanoma.

Study-wide points: CD8+ T cells were the subset that, on average, had more expanded clones than CD4+.

V gave up 7 bases and J gave up 0 bases; unmatched junction bases: 6. The CDR3 is 17 amino acids. CDR1 and CDR2 from the germline V gene are SGHNT and YYREEE (reference sequence). Measured with immunoSEQ multiplex PCR; TCRdb has only the in-frame clones, and not every one. The sample shows tens of thousands of clones, approximately 83% of them seen only once. Sequences were derived from CD4+ or CD8+ T cells sorted from blood, sampled in a trial of the OX40 agonist ivuxolimab. The source is an adult with an advanced solid tumor such as melanoma, head and neck, liver or kidney cancer. J is TRBJ2-3 and V is TRBV5-4, with 15 nucleotides matching TRBD2. CDR3 sequence (DNA): TGTGCCAGCCAGGGACTAGCGGGGGGCACTAGCACAGATACGCAGTATTTT. It yields the protein CASQGLAGGTSTDTQYF.